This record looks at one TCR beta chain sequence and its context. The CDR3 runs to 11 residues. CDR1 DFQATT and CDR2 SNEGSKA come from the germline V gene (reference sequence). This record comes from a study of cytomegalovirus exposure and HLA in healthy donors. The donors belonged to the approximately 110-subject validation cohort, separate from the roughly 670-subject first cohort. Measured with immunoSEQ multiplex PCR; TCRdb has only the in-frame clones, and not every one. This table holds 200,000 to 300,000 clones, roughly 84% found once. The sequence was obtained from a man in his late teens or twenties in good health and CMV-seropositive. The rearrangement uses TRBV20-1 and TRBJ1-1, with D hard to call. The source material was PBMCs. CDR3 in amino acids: CRGSGGTEAFF. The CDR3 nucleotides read TGCAGGGGTTCGGGAGGCACTGAAGCTTTCTTT.